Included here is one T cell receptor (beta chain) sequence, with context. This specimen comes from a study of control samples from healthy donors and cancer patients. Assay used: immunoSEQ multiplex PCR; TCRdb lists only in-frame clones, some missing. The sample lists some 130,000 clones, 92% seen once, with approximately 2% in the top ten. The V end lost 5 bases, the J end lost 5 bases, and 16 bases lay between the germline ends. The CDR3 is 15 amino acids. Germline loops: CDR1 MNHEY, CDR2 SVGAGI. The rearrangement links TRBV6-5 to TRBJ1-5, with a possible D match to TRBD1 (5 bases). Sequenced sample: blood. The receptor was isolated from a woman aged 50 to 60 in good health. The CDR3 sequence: CASSKSGGWHQPQHF. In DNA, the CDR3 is TGTGCCAGCAGTAAGTCTGGGGGGTGGCATCAGCCCCAGCATTTT.